This T cell receptor beta chain was observed in a study of regulatory dendritic cells for organ transplantation. Points from the study as a whole: Naive CD4+ and CD8+ repertoires were highly diverse; memory CD8+ was most oligoclonal. Of resting T cell subsets, memory CD8+ had the most alloreactive clonotypes.

Sequencing used immunoSEQ multiplex PCR; TCRdb keeps in-frame clones, though not all of them. The sample carries roughly 12,000 clones, 79% recorded once. CFSE-labeled sorted T cells met regulatory or mature dendritic cells for 5 to 6 days. A word on this clone: The antigen remains unidentified.

V was clipped by 4 bases and J by 3 bases, with 4 bases between them. This CDR3 is 12 amino acids long. The germline CDR1 and CDR2 sequences are SGDLS and YYNGEE. Sequenced material: naive CD8+ T cells from blood cultured with regulatory dendritic cells. Indicated subset: CD45RA+ naive T cells. V is TRBV9 and J is TRBJ2-2; no definite D call. The receptor was isolated from a human donor in good health. CDR3 DNA sequence: TGTGCCAGCAGCCCGTACACCGGGGAGCTGTTTTTT. Its protein is CASSPYTGELFF. The entire variable domain, with the rest obtained from reference TRBV9 and TRBJ2-2, is as follows: DSGVTQTPKHLITATGQRVTLRCSPRSGDLSVYWYQQSLDQGLQFLIQYYNGEERAKGNILERFSAQQFPDLHSELNLSSLELGDSALYFCASSPYTGELFFGEGSRLTVL.